A single T cell receptor beta chain is shown here with its context. Its target is unknown. Some clones are missing from TCRdb's copy, which holds only in-frame ones; the method was immunoSEQ multiplex PCR. The sample yields about 44,000 clones, about 95% seen once. V lost 2 bases and J 6 bases, leaving 7 bases between the germline ends. Looked up from germline, CDR1 is SEHNR and CDR2 is FQNEAQ (reference sequence). The CDR3 spans 13 residues. This entry is derived from a study of Tregs in tolerant kidney transplant recipients. At the level of the study: CD4+CD25+CD127- cells came from approximately 3-day belatacept mixed lymphocyte reactions, some with roughly five-day graft donor restimulation. Findings and limits, study-wide: This study did not directly address biological reproducibility.

The receptor was derived from a human donor in good health. The sequencing input was Tregs from blood cultured with allogeneic cells. The chain has TRBV7-9 and TRBJ2-2; TRBD1 might be the D (6 bases). The CDR3 nucleotides are TGTGCCAGCAGCTTATGGGGGCCCGGGGAGCTGTTTTTT. Residues: CASSLWGPGELFF. The full variable domain, in which reference TRBV7-9 and TRBJ2-2 provide the parts outside the CDR3, is DTGVSQNPRHKITKRGQNVTFRCDPISEHNRLYWYRQTLGQGPEFLTYFQNEAQLEKSRLLSDRFSAERPKGSFSTLEIQRTEQGDSAMYLCASSLWGPGELFFGEGSRLTVL.